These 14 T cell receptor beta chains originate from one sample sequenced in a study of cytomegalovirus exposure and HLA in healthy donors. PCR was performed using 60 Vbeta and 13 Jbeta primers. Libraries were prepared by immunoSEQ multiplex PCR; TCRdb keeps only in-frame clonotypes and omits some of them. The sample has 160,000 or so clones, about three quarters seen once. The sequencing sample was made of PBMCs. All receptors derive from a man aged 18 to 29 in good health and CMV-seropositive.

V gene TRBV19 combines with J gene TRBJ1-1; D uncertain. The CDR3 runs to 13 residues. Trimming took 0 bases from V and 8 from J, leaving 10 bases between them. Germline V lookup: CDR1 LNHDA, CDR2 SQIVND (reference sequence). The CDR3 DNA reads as TGTGCCAGTAGTATAGACCTCCGGGAAGAAGCTTTCTTT. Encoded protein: CASSIDLREEAFF.

The CDR3 loop reads CASIPGTGYSGTEAFF. The CDR3 DNA sequence: TGTGCCAGTATCCCCGGGACAGGGTATTCGGGCACTGAAGCTTTCTTT. This chain joins TRBV19 and TRBJ1-1, with TRBD1 matching 9 bases. Germline V gene data show CDR1 as LNHDA and CDR2 as SQIVND (reference sequence). The trim removed 7 bases at V and 4 bases at J, leaving 13 bases unmatched. This CDR3 is 16 amino acids long.

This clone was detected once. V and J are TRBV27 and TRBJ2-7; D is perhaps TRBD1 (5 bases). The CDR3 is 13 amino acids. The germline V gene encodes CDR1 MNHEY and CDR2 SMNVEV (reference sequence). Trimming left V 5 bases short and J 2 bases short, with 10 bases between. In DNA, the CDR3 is TGTGCCAGCAGTCCCACAGGAGCCTACGAGCAGTACGTC. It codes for CASSPTGAYEQYV.

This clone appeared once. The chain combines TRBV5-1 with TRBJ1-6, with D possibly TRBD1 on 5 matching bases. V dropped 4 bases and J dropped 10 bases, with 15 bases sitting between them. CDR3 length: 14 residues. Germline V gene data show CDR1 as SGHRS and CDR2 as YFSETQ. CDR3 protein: CASSPKWGGSPLHF. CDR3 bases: TGCGCCAGCAGCCCTAAGTGGGGGGGATCACCCCTCCACTTT.

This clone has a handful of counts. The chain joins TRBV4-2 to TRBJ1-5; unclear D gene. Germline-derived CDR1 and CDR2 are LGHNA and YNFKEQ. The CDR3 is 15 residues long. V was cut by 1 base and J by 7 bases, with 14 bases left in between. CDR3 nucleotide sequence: TGTGCCAGCAGCCAAGGATGGGCTGCTACCCAGCCCCAGCATTTT. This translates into CASSQGWAATQPQHF.

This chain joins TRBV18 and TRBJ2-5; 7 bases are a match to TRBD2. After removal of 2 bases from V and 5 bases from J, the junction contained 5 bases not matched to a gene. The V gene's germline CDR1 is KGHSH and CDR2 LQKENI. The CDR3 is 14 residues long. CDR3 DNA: TGTGCCAGCTCACCATCCGGGGGGAGCGAGACCCAGTACTTC. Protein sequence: CASSPSGGSETQYF.

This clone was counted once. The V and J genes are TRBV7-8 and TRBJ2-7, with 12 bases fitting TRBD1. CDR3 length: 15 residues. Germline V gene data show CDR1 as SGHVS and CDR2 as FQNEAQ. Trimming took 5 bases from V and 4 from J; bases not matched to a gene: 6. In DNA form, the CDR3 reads TGTGCCAGCAGCCCGGGGACAGGGGGCGATTACGAGCAGTACGTC. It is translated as CASSPGTGGDYEQYV.

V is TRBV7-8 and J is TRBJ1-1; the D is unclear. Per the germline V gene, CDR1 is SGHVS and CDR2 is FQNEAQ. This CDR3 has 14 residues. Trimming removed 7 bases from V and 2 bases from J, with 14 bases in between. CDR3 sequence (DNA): TGTGCCAGCATTTTCGACCGGGGAAACACTGAAGCTTTCTTT. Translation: CASIFDRGNTEAFF.

This chain's CDR3 is CASSYSIGVPEAFF. CDR3 bases: TGTGCCAGCAGTTACTCGATCGGGGTGCCTGAAGCTTTCTTT. The chain is built from TRBV6-5 and TRBJ1-1; the D is unclear. The CDR3 is made up of 14 amino acids. Germline V gives CDR1 MNHEY, CDR2 SVGAGI. V lost 0 bases and J lost 6, with 11 bases in between.

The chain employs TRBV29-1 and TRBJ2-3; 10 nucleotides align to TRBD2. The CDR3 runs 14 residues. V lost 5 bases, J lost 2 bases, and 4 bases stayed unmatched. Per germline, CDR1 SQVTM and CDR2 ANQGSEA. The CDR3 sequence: CSVRTSGVTDTQYF. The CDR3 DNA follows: TGCAGCGTTCGGACTAGCGGTGTCACAGATACGCAGTATTTT.

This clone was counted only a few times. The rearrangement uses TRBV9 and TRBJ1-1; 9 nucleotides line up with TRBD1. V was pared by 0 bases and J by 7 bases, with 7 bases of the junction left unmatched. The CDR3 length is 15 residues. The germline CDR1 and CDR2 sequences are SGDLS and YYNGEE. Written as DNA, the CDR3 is TGTGCCAGCAGCGTAGCTACTCCGGGACAGGGTGAAGCTTTCTTT. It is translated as CASSVATPGQGEAFF.

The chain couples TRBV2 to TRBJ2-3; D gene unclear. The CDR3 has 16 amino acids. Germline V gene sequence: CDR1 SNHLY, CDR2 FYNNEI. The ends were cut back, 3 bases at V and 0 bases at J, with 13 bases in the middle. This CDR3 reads CASSESNVRSTDTQYF. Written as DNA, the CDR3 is TGTGCCAGCAGTGAGAGTAATGTCCGTAGCACAGATACGCAGTATTTT.

This chain's CDR3 is CAWEVMAGAVYEQFF. CDR3 sequence (DNA): TGTGCCTGGGAGGTTATGGCGGGAGCTGTCTATGAGCAGTTCTTC. V and J are TRBV30 and TRBJ2-1; 7 nucleotides align to TRBD2. Per germline, CDR1 GTSNPN and CDR2 SVGIG (reference sequence). This CDR3 contains 15 residues. Trimming cost V 5 bases and J 8 bases; bases outside gene matches: 15.

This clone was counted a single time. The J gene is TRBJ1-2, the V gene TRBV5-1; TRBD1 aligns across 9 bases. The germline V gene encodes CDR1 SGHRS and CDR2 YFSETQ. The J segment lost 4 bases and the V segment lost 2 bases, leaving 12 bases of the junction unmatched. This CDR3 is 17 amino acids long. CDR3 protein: CASSLATTGGAGYGYTF. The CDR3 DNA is TGCGCCAGCAGCTTAGCGACCACAGGGGGCGCAGGCTATGGCTACACCTTC. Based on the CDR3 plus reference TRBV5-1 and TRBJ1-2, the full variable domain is KAGVTQTPRYLIKTRGQQVTLSCSPISGHRSVSWYQQTPGQGLQFLFEYFSETQRNKGNFPGRFSGRQFSNSRSEMNVSTLELGDSALYLCASSLATTGGAGYGYTFGSGTRLTVV.